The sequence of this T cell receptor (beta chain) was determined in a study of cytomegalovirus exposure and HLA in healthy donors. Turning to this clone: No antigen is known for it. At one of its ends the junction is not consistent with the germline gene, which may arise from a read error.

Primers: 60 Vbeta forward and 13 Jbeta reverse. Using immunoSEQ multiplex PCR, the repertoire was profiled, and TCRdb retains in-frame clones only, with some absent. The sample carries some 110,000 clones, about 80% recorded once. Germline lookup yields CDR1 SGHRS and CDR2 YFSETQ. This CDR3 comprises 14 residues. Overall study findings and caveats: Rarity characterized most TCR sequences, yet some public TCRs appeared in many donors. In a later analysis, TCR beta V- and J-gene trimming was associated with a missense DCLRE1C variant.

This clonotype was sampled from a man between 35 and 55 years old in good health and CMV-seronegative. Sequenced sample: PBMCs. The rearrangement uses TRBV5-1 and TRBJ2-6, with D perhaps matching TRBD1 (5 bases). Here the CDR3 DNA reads TGCGCCAGCAGCTTGGACTCTGGGGCCAACGGCCTGACTTTC. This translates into CASSLDSGANGLTF.